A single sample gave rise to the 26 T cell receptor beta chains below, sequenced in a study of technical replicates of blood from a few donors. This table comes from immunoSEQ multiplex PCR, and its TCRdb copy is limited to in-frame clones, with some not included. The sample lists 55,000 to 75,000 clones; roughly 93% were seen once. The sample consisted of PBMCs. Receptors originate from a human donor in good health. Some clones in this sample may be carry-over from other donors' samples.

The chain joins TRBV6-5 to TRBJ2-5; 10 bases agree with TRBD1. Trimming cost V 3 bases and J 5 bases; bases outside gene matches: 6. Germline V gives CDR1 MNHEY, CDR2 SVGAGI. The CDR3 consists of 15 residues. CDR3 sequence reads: CASSYDRGRSETQYF. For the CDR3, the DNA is TGTGCCAGCAGTTATGACAGGGGGCGCTCGGAGACCCAGTACTTC.

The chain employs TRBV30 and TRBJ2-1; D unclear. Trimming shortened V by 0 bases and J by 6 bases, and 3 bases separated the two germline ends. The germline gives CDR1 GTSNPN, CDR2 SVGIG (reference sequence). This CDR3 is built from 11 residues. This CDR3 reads CAWSVSNEQFF. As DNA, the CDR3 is TGTGCCTGGAGTGTTAGCAATGAGCAGTTCTTC. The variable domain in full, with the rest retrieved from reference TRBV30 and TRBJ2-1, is SQTIHQWPATLVQPVGSPLSLECTVEGTSNPNLYWYRQAAGRGLQLLFYSVGIGQISSEVPQNLSASRPQDRQFILSSKKLLLSDSGFYLCAWSVSNEQFFGPGTRLTVL.

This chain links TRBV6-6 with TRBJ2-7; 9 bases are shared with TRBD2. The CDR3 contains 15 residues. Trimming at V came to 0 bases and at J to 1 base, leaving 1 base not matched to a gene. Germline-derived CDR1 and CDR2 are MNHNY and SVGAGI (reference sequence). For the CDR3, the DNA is TGTGCCAGCAGTTACTCGCTAGCGGGGTCCTACGAGCAGTACTTC. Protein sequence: CASSYSLAGSYEQYF.

DNA of the CDR3: TGCGCCAGCAGCCTGCGGGGTGTTGGCTACACCTTC. Its protein product is CASSLRGVGYTF. V usage is TRBV5-1 and J usage is TRBJ1-2; D remains ambiguous. CDR1 SGHRS and CDR2 YFSETQ come from the germline V gene. This CDR3 contains 12 residues. V lost 4 bases and J lost 7, with 11 bases in between.

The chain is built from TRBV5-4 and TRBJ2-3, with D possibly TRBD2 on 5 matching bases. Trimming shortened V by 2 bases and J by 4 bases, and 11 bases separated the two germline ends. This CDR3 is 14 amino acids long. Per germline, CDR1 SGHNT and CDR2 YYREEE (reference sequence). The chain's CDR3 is CASSFGVGADTQYF. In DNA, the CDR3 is TGTGCCAGCAGCTTCGGGGTTGGGGCAGATACGCAGTATTTT. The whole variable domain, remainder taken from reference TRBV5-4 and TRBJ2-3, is ETGVTQSPTHLIKTRGQQVTLRCSSQSGHNTVSWYQQALGQGPQFIFQYYREEENGRGNFPPRFSGLQFPNYSSELNVNALELDDSALYLCASSFGVGADTQYFGPGTRLTVL.

The CDR3 loop is CASSYTGNEQYF. CDR3 nucleotide sequence: TGTGCCAGCAGCTATACAGGGAACGAGCAGTACTTC. J is TRBJ2-7 and V is TRBV7-8; weak D call: TRBD1 (6 bases). The CDR3 runs to 12 residues. Trimming removed 4 bases from V and 5 bases from J, with 9 bases in between. CDR1 SGHVS and CDR2 FQNEAQ come from the germline V gene.

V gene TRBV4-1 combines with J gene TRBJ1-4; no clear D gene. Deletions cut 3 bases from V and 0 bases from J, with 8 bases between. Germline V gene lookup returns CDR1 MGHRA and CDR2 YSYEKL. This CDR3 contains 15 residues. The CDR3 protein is CASSQQHPTNEKLFF. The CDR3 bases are TGCGCCAGCAGCCAGCAACACCCAACTAATGAAAAACTGTTTTTT.

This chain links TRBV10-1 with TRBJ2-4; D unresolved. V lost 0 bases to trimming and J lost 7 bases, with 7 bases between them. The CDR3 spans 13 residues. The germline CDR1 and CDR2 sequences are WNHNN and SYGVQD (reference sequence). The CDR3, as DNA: TGCGCCAGCAGTGAGTCCCCCGGGAACATTCAGTACTTC. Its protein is CASSESPGNIQYF.

CDR3 residues: CASSLVGGQPETQYF. The CDR3, as DNA: TGCGCCAGCAGCTTGGTGGGGGGGCAGCCGGAGACCCAGTACTTC. The V call is TRBV5-1, the J call TRBJ2-5; tentative D call: TRBD2 (7 bases). The CDR3 length is 15 residues. Trimming left V 0 bases short and J 5 bases short, with 14 bases between. CDR1 SGHRS and CDR2 YFSETQ come from the germline V gene.

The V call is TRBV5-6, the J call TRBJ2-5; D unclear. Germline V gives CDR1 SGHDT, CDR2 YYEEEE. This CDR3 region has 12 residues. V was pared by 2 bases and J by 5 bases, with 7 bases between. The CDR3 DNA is TGTGCCAGCAGCTTCGAACGGGAGACCCAGTACTTC. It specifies CASSFERETQYF.

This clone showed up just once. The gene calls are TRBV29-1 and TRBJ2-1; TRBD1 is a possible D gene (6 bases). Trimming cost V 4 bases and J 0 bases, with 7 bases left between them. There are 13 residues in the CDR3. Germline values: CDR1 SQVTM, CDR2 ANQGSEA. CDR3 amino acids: CSVGQDSYNEQFF. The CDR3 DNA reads TGCAGCGTTGGACAGGACTCCTACAATGAGCAGTTCTTC.

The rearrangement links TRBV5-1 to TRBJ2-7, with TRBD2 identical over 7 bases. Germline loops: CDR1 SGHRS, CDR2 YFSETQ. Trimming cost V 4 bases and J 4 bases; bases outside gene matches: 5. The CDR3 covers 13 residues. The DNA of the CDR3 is TGCGCCAGCAGCGGGAGGGCCGGGTACGAGCAGTACTTC. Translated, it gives CASSGRAGYEQYF.

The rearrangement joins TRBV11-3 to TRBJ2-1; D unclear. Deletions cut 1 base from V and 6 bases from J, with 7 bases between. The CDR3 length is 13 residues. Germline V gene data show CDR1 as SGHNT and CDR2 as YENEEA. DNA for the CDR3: TGTGCCAGCAGCTTAGCCTACCCCAATGAGCAGTTCTTC. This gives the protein CASSLAYPNEQFF.

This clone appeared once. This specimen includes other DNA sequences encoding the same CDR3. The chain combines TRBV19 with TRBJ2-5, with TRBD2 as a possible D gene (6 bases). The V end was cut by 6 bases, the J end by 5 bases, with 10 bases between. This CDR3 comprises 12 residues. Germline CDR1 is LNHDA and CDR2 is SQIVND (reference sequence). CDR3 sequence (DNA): TGTGCCAGTAGGCAGGCGGGGGAGACCCAGTACTTC. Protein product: CASRQAGETQYF.

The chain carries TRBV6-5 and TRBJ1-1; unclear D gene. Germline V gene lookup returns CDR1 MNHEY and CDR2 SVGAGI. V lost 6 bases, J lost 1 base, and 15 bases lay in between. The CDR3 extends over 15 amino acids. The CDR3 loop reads CASSPSGIQNTEAFF. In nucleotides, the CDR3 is TGTGCCAGCAGCCCCTCGGGAATCCAGAACACTGAAGCTTTCTTT.

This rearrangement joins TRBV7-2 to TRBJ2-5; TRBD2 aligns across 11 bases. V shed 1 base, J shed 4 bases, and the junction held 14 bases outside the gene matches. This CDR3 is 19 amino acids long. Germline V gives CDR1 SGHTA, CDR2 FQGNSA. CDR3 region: CASSLVAGGPVSLAETQYF. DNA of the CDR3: TGTGCCAGCAGCTTAGTAGCGGGGGGGCCAGTATCGTTGGCAGAGACCCAGTACTTC. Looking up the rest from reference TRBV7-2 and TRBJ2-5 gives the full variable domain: GAGVSQSPSNKVTEKGKDVELRCDPISGHTALYWYRQSLGQGLEFLIYFQGNSAPDKSGLPSDRFSAERTGGSVSTLTIQRTQQEDSAVYLCASSLVAGGPVSLAETQYFGPGTRLLVL.

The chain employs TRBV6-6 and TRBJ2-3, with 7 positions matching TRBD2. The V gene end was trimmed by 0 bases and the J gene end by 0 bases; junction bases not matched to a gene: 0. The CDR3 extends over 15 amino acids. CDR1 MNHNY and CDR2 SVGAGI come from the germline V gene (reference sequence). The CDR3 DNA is TGTGCCAGCAGTTACTCGCGGGGGAGCACAGATACGCAGTATTTT. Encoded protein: CASSYSRGSTDTQYF.

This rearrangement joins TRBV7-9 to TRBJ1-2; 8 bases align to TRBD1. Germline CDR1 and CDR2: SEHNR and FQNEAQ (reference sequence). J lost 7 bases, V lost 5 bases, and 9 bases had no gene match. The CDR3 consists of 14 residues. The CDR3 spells CASSPWRTGFGYTF. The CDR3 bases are TGTGCCAGCAGCCCCTGGAGGACAGGGTTTGGCTACACCTTC.

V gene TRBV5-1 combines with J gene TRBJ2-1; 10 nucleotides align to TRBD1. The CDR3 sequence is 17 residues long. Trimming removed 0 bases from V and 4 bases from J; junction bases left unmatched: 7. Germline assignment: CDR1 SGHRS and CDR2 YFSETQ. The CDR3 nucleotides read TGCGCCAGCAGCTTGGCTGAGCGGACAGGGGGTTACAATGAGCAGTTCTTC. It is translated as CASSLAERTGGYNEQFF.

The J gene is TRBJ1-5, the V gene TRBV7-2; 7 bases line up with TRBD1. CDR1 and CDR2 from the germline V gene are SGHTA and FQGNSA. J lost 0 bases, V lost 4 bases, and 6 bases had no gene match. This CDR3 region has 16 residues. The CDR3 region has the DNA TGTGCCAGCAGCTCCGACAGGGTTCGTAGCAATCAGCCCCAGCATTTT. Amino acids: CASSSDRVRSNQPQHF.

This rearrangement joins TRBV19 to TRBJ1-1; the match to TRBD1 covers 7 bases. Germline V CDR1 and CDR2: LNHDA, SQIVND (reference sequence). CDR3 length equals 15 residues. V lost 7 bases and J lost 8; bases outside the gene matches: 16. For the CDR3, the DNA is TGTGCCAGTAAATCTAATACCGGACAGGAGGTAGAAGCTTTCTTT. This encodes CASKSNTGQEVEAFF. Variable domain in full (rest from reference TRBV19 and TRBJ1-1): DGGITQSPKYLFRKEGQNVTLSCEQNLNHDAMYWYRQDPGQGLRLIYYSQIVNDFQKGDIAEGYSVSREKKESFPLTVTSAQKNPTAFYLCASKSNTGQEVEAFFGQGTRLTVV.

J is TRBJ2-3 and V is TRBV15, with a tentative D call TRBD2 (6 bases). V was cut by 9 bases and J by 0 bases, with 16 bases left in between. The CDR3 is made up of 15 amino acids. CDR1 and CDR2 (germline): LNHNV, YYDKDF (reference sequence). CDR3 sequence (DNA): TGTGCCACTGGGGTGGGGACTCTCAGCACAGATACGCAGTATTTT. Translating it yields CATGVGTLSTDTQYF. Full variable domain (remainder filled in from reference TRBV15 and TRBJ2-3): DAMVIQNPRYQVTQFGKPVTLSCSQTLNHNVMYWYQQKSSQAPKLLFHYYDKDFNNEADTPDNFQSRRPNTSFCFLDIRSPGLGDTAMYLCATGVGTLSTDTQYFGPGTRLTVL.

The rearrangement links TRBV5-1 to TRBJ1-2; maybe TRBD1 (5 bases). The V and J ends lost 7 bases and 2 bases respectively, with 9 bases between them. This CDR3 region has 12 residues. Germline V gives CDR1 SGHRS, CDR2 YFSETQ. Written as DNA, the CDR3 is TGCGCCAGCGGGGCAGAGAACTATGGCTACACCTTC. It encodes CASGAENYGYTF.

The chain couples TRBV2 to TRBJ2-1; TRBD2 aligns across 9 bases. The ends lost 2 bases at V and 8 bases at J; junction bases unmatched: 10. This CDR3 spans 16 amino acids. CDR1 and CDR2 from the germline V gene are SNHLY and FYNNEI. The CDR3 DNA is TGTGCCAGCAGTGAATTTTTTCTAGCGGGAAAGGATGAGCAGTTCTTC. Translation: CASSEFFLAGKDEQFF.

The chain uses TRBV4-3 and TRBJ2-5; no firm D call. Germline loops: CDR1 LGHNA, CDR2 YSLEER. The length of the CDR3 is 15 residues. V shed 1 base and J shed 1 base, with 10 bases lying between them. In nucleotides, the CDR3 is TGCGCCAGCAGCCAAGCCCGAGCCCTCCAAGAGACCCAGTACTTC. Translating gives CASSQARALQETQYF.

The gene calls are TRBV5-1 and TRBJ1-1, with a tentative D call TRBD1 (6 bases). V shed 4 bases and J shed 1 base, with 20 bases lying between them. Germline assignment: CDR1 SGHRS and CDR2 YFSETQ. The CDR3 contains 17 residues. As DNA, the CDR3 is TGCGCCAGCAGCGTAGCCGTGGCTACAGGGCGGAACACTGAAGCTTTCTTT. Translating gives CASSVAVATGRNTEAFF.